The T cell receptor (beta chain) under discussion was sequenced for a study of blood T cells in healthy people across ages. A second about 6 to 11 cycle PCR used barcoded and J-beta primers. Paired-end reads containing CDR3 totaled no fewer than 2.5 million for each sample. TCRdb reprocessed the 5' RACE reads via MiXCR and lists one record per CDR3 protein. Of about 600,000 distinct CDR3 sequences in the sample, more than 45% were seen once. This clonotype was observed a handful of times. Its antigen is not known. The CDR3 has 14 residues. CDR1 is MNHEY, CDR2 SMNVEV, per germline (reference sequence). Study-wide findings and caveats: It was held that the diversity estimates obtained from one million T cells were underestimates.

The sequence came from a man of 80 years or more in good health. The sample taken for sequencing was blood. The chain is built from TRBV27 and TRBJ2-5; TRBD2 matches at 9 bases. The end of the DNA aligns better with TRBJ2-7, so the J call may be wrong. The CDR3 spells CASKLVAGAYEQYF. CDR3 coding DNA: TGTGCCAGCAAACTAGTAGCGGGGGCCTACGAGCAGTACTTC.